This T cell receptor beta chain was captured in a study of control samples from healthy donors and cancer patients. Profiled with immunoSEQ multiplex PCR; TCRdb holds only in-frame clones, not every one. This table holds around 140,000 clones, roughly 94% found once. The ends were cut back, 5 bases at V and 0 bases at J, with 13 bases in the middle. The CDR3 is made up of 15 amino acids. Germline V gene sequence: CDR1 PRHDT, CDR2 FYEKMQ (reference sequence). The sequenced sample consisted of blood. V is TRBV13 and J is TRBJ1-1; D is possibly TRBD1 (5 bases). The receptor's source is a man aged 35-49 years in good health. CDR3 nucleotides: TGTGCCAGCAGCCAGACGGGACTCCTGAACACTGAAGCTTTCTTT. It specifies CASSQTGLLNTEAFF.